The rows below give T cell receptor beta chains drawn from one sample of a study of blood T cell repertoires in COVID-19. Profiled with immunoSEQ multiplex PCR; TCRdb holds only in-frame clones, not every one. The sample has roughly 230,000 clones, over 70% seen once; the top ten hold 7.5% to 9%. The sequenced material came from peripheral blood. The receptors come from a woman older than 75 with acute or convalescent COVID-19. Each CDR3 is given with its conserved first and last residue. D genes are given only for firm matches. The listing skips clone size in some rows; elsewhere it reads once, few, many or a size class.

v_gene	abundance	d_gene	j_gene	CDR3aa	CDR3nt
TRBV3-1/TRBV3-2	-	-	TRBJ2-5	CASSASLAVETQYF	TGTGCCAGCAGCGCCAGCTTAGCAGTCGAGACCCAGTACTTC
TRBV11-2	-	TRBD1	TRBJ2-1	CASSSTGAYNEQFF	TGTGCCAGCAGCTCGACAGGGGCCTACAATGAGCAGTTCTTC
TRBV3-1/TRBV3-2	once	-	TRBJ1-2	CASSLGQIYGYTF	TGTGCCAGCAGCCTCGGACAGATCTATGGCTACACCTTC
TRBV5-1	-	-	TRBJ1-2	CASSLAGANYGYTF	TGCGCCAGCAGCTTGGCCGGAGCTAACTATGGCTACACCTTC
TRBV10-3	-	TRBD1	TRBJ2-6	CAISVGQGAAGANVLTF	TGTGCCATCTCAGTGGGACAGGGGGCTGCCGGGGCCAACGTCCTGACTTTC
TRBV19	-	-	TRBJ1-1	CASSERQSRMNTEAFF	TGTGCCAGTAGCGAACGACAGAGCCGAATGAACACTGAAGCTTTCTTT
TRBV7-2	few	-	TRBJ2-1	CASSLLSGSRNEQFF	TGTGCCAGCAGCTTACTCAGCGGGTCGCGGAATGAGCAGTTCTTC
TRBV6-1	few	TRBD2	TRBJ2-2	CASSEGGRVAGELFF	TGTGCCAGCAGTGAAGGAGGGAGGGTAGCCGGGGAGCTGTTTTTT
TRBV6-4	-	-	TRBJ2-1	CASSDARHSEQFF	TGTGCCAGCAGTGACGCCAGGCACAGTGAGCAGTTCTTC
TRBV28	-	TRBD2	TRBJ2-3	CASSFARTSGRAAWEPDTQYF	TGTGCCAGCAGTTTCGCGCGAACTAGCGGGAGAGCTGCATGGGAGCCAGATACGCAGTATTTT
TRBV4-1	-	-	TRBJ1-4	CASSQDFREGDNEKLFF	TGCGCCAGCAGCCAAGATTTCCGCGAGGGGGACAATGAAAAACTGTTTTTT
TRBV2	-	-	TRBJ2-3	CASSTYTDTQYF	TGTGCCAGCAGCACTTACACAGATACGCAGTATTTT
TRBV19	medium-sized	-	TRBJ1-5	CASSRKQGSNQPQHF	TGTGCCAGTAGTAGAAAACAGGGTAGCAATCAGCCCCAGCATTTT
TRBV2	-	-	TRBJ2-1	CASSGAGNNEQFF	TGTGCCAGCAGTGGGGCGGGGAACAATGAGCAGTTCTTC
TRBV7-8	-	TRBD2	TRBJ2-5	CASSSSGGKQETQYF	TGTGCCAGCAGCTCTAGCGGGGGTAAACAAGAGACCCAGTACTTC
TRBV2	few	TRBD1	TRBJ1-1	CASKRDRGSGNTEAFF	TGTGCCAGCAAGAGGGACAGGGGGTCTGGGAACACTGAAGCTTTCTTT
TRBV27	-	-	TRBJ2-1	CASSGQGFDNEQFF	TGTGCCAGCAGCGGGCAGGGGTTTGACAATGAGCAGTTCTTC
TRBV19	-	-	TRBJ1-5	CASMLGGDGQPQHF	TGTGCCAGTATGTTGGGAGGGGATGGTCAGCCCCAGCATTTT
TRBV19	-	-	TRBJ1-2	CASRPKGIHYGYTF	TGTGCCAGTAGGCCAAAGGGGATTCACTATGGCTACACCTTC
TRBV3-1/TRBV3-2	-	-	TRBJ1-6	CASSQVAGGGSPLHF	TGTGCCAGCAGCCAAGTAGCCGGCGGGGGCTCACCCCTCCACTTT
TRBV12-3/TRBV12-4	-	-	TRBJ1-1	CASSYRRDTEAFF	TGTGCCAGCAGTTACAGGAGAGACACTGAAGCTTTCTTT
TRBV5-1	few	TRBD2	TRBJ2-1	CASSLRGLAGGISSYNEQFF	TGCGCCAGCAGCTTGCGAGGGCTAGCGGGGGGAATAAGCTCCTACAATGAGCAGTTCTTC
TRBV5-1	-	TRBD1	TRBJ1-4	CASSKGQGAMTNEKLFF	TGCGCCAGCAGCAAGGGACAGGGGGCTATGACTAATGAAAAACTGTTTTTT
TRBV6-5	-	-	TRBJ1-2	CASTNSGTLYGYTF	TGTGCCAGCACCAACTCCGGGACTCTTTATGGCTACACCTTC
TRBV15	few	-	TRBJ1-3	CATSRPLGALSGNTIYF	TGTGCCACCAGCAGACCCCTTGGGGCCCTCTCTGGAAACACCATATATTTT
TRBV7-8	-	TRBD2	TRBJ2-3	CASSFGGRITDTQYF	TGTGCCAGCAGTTTCGGGGGGAGGATCACAGATACGCAGTATTTT
TRBV6-5	-	-	TRBJ1-4	CASSSVDRKEKLFF	TGTGCCAGCAGTTCCGTCGACAGGAAGGAAAAACTGTTTTTT
TRBV25-1	few	TRBD1	TRBJ1-1	CASSEPQGGFAEAFF	TGTGCCAGCAGTGAACCCCAGGGGGGTTTCGCTGAAGCTTTCTTT
TRBV28	once	TRBD2	TRBJ2-3	CASRGGGLAGGPSTDTQYF	TGTGCCAGCAGGGGAGGGGGACTAGCGGGAGGGCCGAGCACAGATACGCAGTATTTT
TRBV3-1/TRBV3-2	-	-	TRBJ1-2	CASSQDWSGRSDGYTF	TGTGCCAGCAGCCAAGATTGGAGCGGCAGATCTGATGGCTACACCTTC
TRBV6-6	-	TRBD1	TRBJ1-5	CASSSGGEGPQHF	TGTGCCAGCAGCTCAGGGGGCGAAGGGCCCCAGCATTTT
TRBV6-5	-	-	TRBJ1-5	CASSYSGGSNQPQHF	TGTGCCAGCAGTTACTCTGGCGGTAGCAATCAGCCCCAGCATTTT
TRBV28	-	-	TRBJ2-1	CATGYNEQFF	TGTGCCACCGGCTACAATGAGCAGTTCTTC
TRBV6-6	-	TRBD2	TRBJ2-7	CASSLTSGSTYEQYF	TGTGCCAGCAGCCTTACTAGCGGGAGTACGTACGAGCAGTACTTC
TRBV11-2	-	-	TRBJ1-6	CASSLSFRGSGSPLHF	TGTGCCAGCAGCTTAAGCTTCAGGGGAAGTGGGTCACCCCTCCACTTT
TRBV10-3	few	TRBD1	TRBJ1-6	CAISESGTVNGALHF	TGTGCCATCAGTGAGTCGGGGACAGTTAATGGGGCCCTCCACTTT
TRBV5-1	-	-	TRBJ2-3	CASSPPLGGLETDTQYF	TGCGCCAGCAGCCCGCCTCTCGGGGGGCTCGAGACAGATACGCAGTATTTT
TRBV6-5	-	-	TRBJ1-2	CAIGGGRGYTF	TGTGCAATCGGGGGGGGACGTGGCTACACCTTC
TRBV2	-	-	TRBJ2-2	CASREPGPTHGELFF	TGTGCCAGCAGGGAACCGGGTCCTACTCACGGGGAGCTGTTTTTT
TRBV12-3/TRBV12-4	-	-	TRBJ1-2	CASSLRGYGYTF	TGTGCCAGCAGTTTGCGGGGCTATGGCTACACCTTC
TRBV27	-	TRBD1	TRBJ1-5	CASSSLYETGGHQPQHF	TGTGCCAGCAGTTCCCTTTATGAGACAGGGGGCCATCAGCCCCAGCATTTT
TRBV7-8	-	TRBD1	TRBJ1-5	CASSLGQGARSNQPQHF	TGTGCCAGCAGCCTTGGACAGGGGGCGAGGTCAAATCAGCCCCAGCATTTT
TRBV5-1	-	-	TRBJ2-7	CASMEDGPQYF	TGCGCCAGCATGGAGGACGGACCACAGTACTTC
TRBV9	once	-	TRBJ2-1	CASSTGQTPPLQHEQFF	TGTGCCAGCAGCACCGGACAGACCCCCCCATTACAGCATGAGCAGTTCTTC
TRBV19	-	TRBD1	TRBJ2-2	CASSPDRVTGELFF	TGTGCCAGTAGTCCCGACAGGGTCACCGGGGAGCTGTTTTTT
TRBV14	-	-	TRBJ1-1	CASTRGIWDTEAFF	TGTGCCAGCACCCGAGGGATATGGGACACTGAAGCTTTCTTT
TRBV3-1/TRBV3-2	once	TRBD2	TRBJ2-5	CASSHSGGGGETQYF	TGTGCCAGCAGCCACAGCGGGGGCGGGGGAGAGACCCAGTACTTC
TRBV25-1	-	-	TRBJ1-5	CASSEYHEYSGNQPQHF	TGTGCCAGCAGTGAATACCATGAATACAGTGGGAATCAGCCCCAGCATTTT
TRBV18	-	-	TRBJ2-3	CASSPPSRAADTQYF	TGTGCCAGCTCACCACCGAGCAGAGCGGCAGATACGCAGTATTTT
TRBV7-9	few	-	TRBJ1-4	CGSMGAGGEKLFF	TGTGGATCGATGGGGGCAGGTGGAGAAAAACTGTTTTTT
TRBV11-2	once	-	TRBJ2-7	CASSLDFGVKYRADYEQYF	TGTGCCAGCAGCTTAGATTTTGGGGTTAAATACAGGGCCGACTACGAGCAGTACTTC
TRBV30	-	TRBD1	TRBJ1-5	CAWQGDSNQPQHF	TGTGCCTGGCAGGGGGATAGCAATCAGCCCCAGCATTTT
TRBV10-2	-	TRBD1	TRBJ2-7	CASCGLDRAYEQYF	TGCGCCAGCTGTGGGTTGGACAGGGCGTACGAGCAGTACTTC
TRBV28	-	TRBD1	TRBJ1-1	CASRRGPGMNTEAFF	TGTGCCAGCAGAAGGGGGCCGGGGATGAACACTGAAGCTTTCTTT
TRBV10-3	-	TRBD1	TRBJ1-3	CAIRDGQGAVNTIYF	TGTGCCATCAGAGATGGACAGGGGGCAGTAAACACCATATATTTT
TRBV27	-	-	TRBJ2-1	CASSLETRNYAEQFF	TGTGCCAGCAGCTTGGAGACTAGAAACTATGCTGAGCAGTTCTTC
TRBV2	-	TRBD1	TRBJ1-4	CASTGTDNEKLFF	TGTGCCAGCACAGGGACAGATAATGAAAAACTGTTTTTT
TRBV3-1/TRBV3-2	-	TRBD1	TRBJ1-6	CASSQSPGTGNSPLHF	TGTGCCAGCAGCCAGAGTCCCGGGACAGGGAATTCACCCCTCCACTTT